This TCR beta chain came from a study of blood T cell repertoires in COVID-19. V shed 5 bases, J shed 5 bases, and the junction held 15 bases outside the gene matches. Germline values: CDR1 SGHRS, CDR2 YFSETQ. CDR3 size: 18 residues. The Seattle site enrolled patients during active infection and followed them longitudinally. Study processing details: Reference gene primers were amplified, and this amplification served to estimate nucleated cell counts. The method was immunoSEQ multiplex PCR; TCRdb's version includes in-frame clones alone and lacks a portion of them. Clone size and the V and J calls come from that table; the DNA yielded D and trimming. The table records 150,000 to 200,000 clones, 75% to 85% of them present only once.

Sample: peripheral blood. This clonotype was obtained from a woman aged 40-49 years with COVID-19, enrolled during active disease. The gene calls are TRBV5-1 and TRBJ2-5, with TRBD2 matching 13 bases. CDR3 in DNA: TGCGCCAGCAGTCAAAACCCCGGACTAGCGGGGGCCGGGGAGACCCAGTACTTC. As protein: CASSQNPGLAGAGETQYF.